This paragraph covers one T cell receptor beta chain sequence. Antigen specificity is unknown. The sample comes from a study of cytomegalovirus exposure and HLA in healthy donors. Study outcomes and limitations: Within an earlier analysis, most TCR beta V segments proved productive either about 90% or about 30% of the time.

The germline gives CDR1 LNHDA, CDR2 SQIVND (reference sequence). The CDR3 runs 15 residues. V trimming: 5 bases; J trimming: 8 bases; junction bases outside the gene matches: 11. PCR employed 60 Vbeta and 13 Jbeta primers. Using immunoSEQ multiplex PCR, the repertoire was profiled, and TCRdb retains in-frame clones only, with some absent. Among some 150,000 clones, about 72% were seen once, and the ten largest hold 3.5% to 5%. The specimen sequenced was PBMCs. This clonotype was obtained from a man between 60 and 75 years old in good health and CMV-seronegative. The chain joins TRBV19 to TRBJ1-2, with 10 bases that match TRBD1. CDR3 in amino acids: CASSFGTGAAEGYTF. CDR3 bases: TGTGCCAGTAGTTTTGGGACAGGGGCGGCAGAGGGCTACACCTTC.